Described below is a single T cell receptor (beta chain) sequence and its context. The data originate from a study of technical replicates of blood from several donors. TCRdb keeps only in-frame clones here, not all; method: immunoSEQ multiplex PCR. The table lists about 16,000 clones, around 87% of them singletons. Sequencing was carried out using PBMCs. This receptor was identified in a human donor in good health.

The CDR3 here is CASSAPGQGARAFF. CDR3 DNA: TGTGCCAGTAGTGCACCGGGACAGGGGGCGAGGGCTTTCTTT. This chain links TRBV19 with TRBJ1-1; the match to TRBD1 covers 12 bases. V gave up 5 bases and J gave up 11 bases; unmatched junction bases: 9. This CDR3 is 14 amino acids long. The V gene's germline CDR1 is LNHDA and CDR2 SQIVND (reference sequence).